The subject of this entry is one TCR beta chain. The CDR3 sequence is 14 residues long. Germline assignment: CDR1 SNHLY and CDR2 FYNNEI. The data were obtained in a study of T cells expressing NK-cell markers. TCRdb re-called the 5' RACE reads and catalogs CDR3 proteins one per entry, DNA excluded. Its table records hundreds of thousands of distinct CDR3 sequences. This TCR came from a man aged 18 to 29 in good health. Sequencing used blood T cells: a sorted CD56 or NKG2C T cell subset, CD4+ or CD8+ T cells, or bulk PBMC T cells (not recorded which). The genes are TRBV2 and TRBJ2-5; the TRBD2 assignment by TCRdb is unverifiable without DNA. The CDR3 here is CASSETSVVETQYF.